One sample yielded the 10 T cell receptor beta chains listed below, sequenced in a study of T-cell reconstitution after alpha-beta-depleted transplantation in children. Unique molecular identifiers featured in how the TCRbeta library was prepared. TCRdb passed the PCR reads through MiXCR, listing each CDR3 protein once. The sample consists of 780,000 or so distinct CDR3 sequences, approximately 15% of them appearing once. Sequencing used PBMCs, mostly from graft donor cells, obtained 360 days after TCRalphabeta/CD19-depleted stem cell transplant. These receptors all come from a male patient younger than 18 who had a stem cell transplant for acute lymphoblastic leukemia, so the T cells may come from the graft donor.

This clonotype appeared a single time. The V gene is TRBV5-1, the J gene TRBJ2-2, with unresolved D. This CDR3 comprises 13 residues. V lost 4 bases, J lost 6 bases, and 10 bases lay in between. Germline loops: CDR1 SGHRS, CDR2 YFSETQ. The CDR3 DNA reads TGCGCCAGCAGCCCTTTGATGGCCGGGGAGCTGTTTTTT. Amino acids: CASSPLMAGELFF.

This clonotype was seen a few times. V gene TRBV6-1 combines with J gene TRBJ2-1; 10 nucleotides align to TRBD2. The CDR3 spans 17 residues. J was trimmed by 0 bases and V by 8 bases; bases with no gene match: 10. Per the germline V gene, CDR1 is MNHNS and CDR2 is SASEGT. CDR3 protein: CASLTSGTSPSYNEQFF. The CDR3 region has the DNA TGTGCCAGCCTAACTAGCGGGACTAGCCCCTCCTACAATGAGCAGTTCTTC.

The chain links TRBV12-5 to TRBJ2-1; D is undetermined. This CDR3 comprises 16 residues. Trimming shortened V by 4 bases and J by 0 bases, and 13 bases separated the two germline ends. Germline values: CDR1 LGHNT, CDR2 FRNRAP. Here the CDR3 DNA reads TGTGCTAGTGGTTCAACTCTGTCTAGCTCCTACAATGAGCAGTTCTTC. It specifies CASGSTLSSSYNEQFF. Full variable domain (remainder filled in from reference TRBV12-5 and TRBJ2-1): DARVTQTPRHKVTEMGQEVTMRCQPILGHNTVFWYRQTMMQGLELLAYFRNRAPLDDSGMPKDRFSAEMPDATLATLKIQPSEPRDSAVYFCASGSTLSSSYNEQFFGPGTRLTVL.

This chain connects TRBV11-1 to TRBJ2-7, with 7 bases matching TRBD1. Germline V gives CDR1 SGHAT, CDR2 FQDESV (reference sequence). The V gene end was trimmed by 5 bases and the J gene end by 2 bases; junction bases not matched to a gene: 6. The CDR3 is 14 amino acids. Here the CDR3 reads CASSTRQGPYEQYF. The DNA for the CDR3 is TGTGCCAGCAGCACCCGACAGGGACCCTACGAGCAGTACTTC.

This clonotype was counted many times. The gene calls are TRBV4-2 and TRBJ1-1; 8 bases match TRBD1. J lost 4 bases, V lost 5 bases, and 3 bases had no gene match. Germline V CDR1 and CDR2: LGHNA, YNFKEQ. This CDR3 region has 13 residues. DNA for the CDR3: TGTGCCAGCAGCTACAGGGGGGGCACTGAAGCTTTCTTT. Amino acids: CASSYRGGTEAFF.

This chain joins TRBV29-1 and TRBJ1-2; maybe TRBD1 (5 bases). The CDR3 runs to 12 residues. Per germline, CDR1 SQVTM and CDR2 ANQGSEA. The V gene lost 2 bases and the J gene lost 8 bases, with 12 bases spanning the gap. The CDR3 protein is CSVEFLRGGYTF. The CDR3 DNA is TGCAGCGTTGAATTCCTGAGGGGAGGCTACACCTTC.

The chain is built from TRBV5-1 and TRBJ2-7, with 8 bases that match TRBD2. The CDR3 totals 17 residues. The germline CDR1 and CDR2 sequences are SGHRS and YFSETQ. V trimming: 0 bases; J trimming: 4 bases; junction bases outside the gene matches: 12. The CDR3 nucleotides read TGCGCCAGCAGCTTGGTGTCGGGACCGGGAGGGAAATACGAGCAGTACTTC. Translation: CASSLVSGPGGKYEQYF.

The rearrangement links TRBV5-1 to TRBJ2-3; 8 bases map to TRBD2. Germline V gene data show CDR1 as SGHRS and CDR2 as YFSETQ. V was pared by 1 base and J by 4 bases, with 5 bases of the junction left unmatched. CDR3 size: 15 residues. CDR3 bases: TGCGCCAGCAGCTTGACGGGAGGGGCCCCAGATACGCAGTATTTT. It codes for CASSLTGGAPDTQYF.

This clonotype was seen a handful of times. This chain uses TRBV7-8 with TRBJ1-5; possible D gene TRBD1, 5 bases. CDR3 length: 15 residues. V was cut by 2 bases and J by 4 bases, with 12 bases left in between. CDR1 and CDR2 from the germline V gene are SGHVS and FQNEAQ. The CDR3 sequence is CASSLLTVGNQPQHF. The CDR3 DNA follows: TGTGCCAGCAGCTTATTGACAGTTGGAAATCAGCCCCAGCATTTT.

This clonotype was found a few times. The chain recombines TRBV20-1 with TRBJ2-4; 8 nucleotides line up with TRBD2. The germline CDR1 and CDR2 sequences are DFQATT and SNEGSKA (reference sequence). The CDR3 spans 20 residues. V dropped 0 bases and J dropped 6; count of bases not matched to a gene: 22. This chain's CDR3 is CSARDFSDYSGEGGGNIQYF. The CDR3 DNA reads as TGCAGTGCTAGAGATTTTTCTGACTATAGCGGGGAAGGGGGGGGAAACATTCAGTACTTC.